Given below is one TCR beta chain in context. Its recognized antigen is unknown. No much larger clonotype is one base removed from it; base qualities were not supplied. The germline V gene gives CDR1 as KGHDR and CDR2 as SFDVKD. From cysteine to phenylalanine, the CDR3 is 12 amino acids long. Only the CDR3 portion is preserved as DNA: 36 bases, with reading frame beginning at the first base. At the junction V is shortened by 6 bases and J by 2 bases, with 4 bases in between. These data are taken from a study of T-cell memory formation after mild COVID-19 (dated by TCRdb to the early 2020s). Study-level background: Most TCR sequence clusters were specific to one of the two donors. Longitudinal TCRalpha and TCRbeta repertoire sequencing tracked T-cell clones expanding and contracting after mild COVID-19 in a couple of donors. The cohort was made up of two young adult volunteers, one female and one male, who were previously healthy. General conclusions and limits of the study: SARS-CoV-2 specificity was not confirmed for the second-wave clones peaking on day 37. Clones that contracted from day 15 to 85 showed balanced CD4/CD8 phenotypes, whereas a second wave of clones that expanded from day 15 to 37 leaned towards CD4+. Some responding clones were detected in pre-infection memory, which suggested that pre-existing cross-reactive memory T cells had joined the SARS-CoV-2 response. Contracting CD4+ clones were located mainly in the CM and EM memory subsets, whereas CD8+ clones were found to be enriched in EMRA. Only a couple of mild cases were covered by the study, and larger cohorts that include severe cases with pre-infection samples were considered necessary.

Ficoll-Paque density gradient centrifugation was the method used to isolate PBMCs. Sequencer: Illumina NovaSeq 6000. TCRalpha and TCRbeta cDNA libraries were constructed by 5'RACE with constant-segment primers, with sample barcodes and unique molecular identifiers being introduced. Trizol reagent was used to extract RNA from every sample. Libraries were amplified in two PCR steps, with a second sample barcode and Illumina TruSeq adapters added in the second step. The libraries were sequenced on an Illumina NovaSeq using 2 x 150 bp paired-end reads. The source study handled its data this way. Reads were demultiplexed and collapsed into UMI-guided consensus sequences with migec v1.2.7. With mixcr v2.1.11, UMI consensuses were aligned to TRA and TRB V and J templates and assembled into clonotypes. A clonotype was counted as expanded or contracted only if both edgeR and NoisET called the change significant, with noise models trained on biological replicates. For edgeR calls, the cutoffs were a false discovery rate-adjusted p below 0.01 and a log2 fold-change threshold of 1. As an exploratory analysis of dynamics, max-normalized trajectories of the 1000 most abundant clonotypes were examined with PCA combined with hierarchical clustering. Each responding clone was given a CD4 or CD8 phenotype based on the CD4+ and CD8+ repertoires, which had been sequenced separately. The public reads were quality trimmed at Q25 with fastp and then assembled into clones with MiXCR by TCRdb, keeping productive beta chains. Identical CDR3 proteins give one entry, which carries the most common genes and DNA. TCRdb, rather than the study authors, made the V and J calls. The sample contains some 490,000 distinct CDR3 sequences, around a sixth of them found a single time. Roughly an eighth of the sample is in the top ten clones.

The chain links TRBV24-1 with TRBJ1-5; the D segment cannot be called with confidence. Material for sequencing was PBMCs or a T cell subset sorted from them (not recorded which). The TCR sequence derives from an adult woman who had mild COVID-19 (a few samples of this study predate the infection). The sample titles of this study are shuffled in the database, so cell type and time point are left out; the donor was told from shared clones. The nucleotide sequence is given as TGTGCCACCAGTAACGGCAATCAGCCCCAGCATTTT. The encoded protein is CATSNGNQPQHF.